This T cell receptor beta chain is from a study of OX40 agonist ivuxolimab in advanced cancers. Regarding the study in general: Ivuxolimab was an agonistic, fully human IgG2 monoclonal antibody directed against OX40 (CD134), a costimulatory receptor. Patients were allowed to have had prior anti-PD-1, anti-PD-L1 or anti-CTLA-4 therapy, and less than 45% of the dose-escalation patients had previously received checkpoint inhibitors. The paper covers the monotherapy dose-escalation part of the phase I ivuxolimab trial, which included N of about 56 patients. In the dose-escalation cohort, more than 75% of patients were male, and the mean age was about 55 years, with a range of roughly 23 to 85. Three dose-escalation patients achieved partial responses, one with hepatocellular carcinoma and two with cutaneous melanoma. Intravenous ivuxolimab was administered to patients every 2 weeks at six dose levels: 0.01, 0.1, 0.3, 1.5, 3 and 10 mg/kg. Peripheral TCRbeta sequencing was intended to test whether TCR sequence diversity was altered and clonal T-cell expansion was caused by ivuxolimab. Among the roughly 52 dose-escalation patients, some 20 had hepatocellular carcinoma, 15 or so melanoma, 9 renal cell carcinoma and 9 head and neck cancer. What the study reported, not specific to this receptor: After ivuxolimab, CD8+ T cells had more expanded clones than CD4+ T cells on average. In the 0.1-3.0 mg/kg groups, partial responders were among the patients with the lowest normalized peripheral clonal expansion, particularly in CD8+ T cells. The antigen specificity of the clonally expanded peripheral T cells was not determined. Low levels of normalized T-cell clonal expansion were also seen in some patients who did not respond. At doses of 0.1 to 3.0 mg/kg, clonal expansion of both CD4+ and CD8+ T cells in blood was seen between baseline and week 6.

V loses 4 bases of germline sequence and J loses 10 bases, and the interval between the two ends is 13 bases. Per the germline V gene (reference sequence), LNHNV is the CDR1 and YYDKDF is the CDR2. From the cysteine through the phenylalanine, the CDR3 covers 12 amino acids. The only DNA kept is the CDR3, 36 bases in frame from the first base. Patients with a history of autoimmune disease or receiving systemic immunosuppression were excluded from the trial. Peripheral blood for TCR sequencing was drawn from every dose cohort at baseline, at cycle 4 day 1 and at cycle 7 day 1. Samples came from an open-label, multicenter, first-in-human phase I dose-escalation trial of ivuxolimab. The trial enrolled adults with locally advanced or metastatic head and neck squamous cell, hepatocellular, melanoma or renal cell carcinoma. CD4+ and CD8+ T cells were sorted separately from peripheral blood before TCR sequencing.

To sequence the TCRbeta CDR3 region, genomic DNA was isolated from the sorted cells. TCRbeta CDR3 regions were sequenced using the immunoSEQ Assay. Not all clones reach the TCRdb copy of this immuneACCESS table, which keeps in-frame sequences only. Checked studies attribute under half of the gap to unresolved V genes and leave the rest unexplained. This sample comprises 46,000 or so clones, around 86% of them detected only once. The ten largest clones represent about 11% of the sample. On this clone itself: It has no known antigen specificity. Base qualities were left out, and no much larger clone turns up one base away.

The sequence is built from TRBV15 and TRBJ1-1; the best D guess is TRBD1, with 5 bases matching. The receptor was derived from an adult with an advanced solid tumor such as melanoma, head and neck, liver or kidney cancer. This specimen consisted of CD4+ or CD8+ T cells sorted from blood, obtained in a trial of the OX40 agonist ivuxolimab. The nucleotide sequence reads as follows: TGTGCCACCAGCATTTCGGGACGTACAGCTTTCTTT. This encodes CATSISGRTAFF.